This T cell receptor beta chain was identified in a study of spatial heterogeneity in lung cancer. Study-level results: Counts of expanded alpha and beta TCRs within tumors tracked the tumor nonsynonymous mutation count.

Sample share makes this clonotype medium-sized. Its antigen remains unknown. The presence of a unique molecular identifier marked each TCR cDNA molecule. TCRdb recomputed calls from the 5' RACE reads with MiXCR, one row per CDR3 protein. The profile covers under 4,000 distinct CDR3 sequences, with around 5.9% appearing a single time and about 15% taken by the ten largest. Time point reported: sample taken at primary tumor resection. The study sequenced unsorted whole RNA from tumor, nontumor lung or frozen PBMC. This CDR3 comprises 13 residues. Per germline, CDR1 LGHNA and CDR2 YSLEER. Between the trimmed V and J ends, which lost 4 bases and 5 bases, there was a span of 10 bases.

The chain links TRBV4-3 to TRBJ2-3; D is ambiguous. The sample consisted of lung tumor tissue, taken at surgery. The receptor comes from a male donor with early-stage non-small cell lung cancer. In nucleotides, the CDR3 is TGCGCCAGCAGCCCCCAGGAAGGAGATACGCAGTATTTT. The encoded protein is CASSPQEGDTQYF.